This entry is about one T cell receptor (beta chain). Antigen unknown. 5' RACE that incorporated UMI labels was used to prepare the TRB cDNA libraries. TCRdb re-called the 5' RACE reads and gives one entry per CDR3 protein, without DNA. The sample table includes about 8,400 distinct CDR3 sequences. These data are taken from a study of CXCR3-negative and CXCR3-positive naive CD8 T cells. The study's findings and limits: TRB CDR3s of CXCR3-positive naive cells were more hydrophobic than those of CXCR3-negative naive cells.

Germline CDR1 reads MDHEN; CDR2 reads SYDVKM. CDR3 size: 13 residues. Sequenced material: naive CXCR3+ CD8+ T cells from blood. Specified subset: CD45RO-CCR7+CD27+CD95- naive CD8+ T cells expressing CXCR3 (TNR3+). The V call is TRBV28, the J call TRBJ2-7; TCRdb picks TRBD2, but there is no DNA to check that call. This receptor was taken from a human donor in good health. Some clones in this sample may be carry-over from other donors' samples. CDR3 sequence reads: CASSSGPPYEQYF.